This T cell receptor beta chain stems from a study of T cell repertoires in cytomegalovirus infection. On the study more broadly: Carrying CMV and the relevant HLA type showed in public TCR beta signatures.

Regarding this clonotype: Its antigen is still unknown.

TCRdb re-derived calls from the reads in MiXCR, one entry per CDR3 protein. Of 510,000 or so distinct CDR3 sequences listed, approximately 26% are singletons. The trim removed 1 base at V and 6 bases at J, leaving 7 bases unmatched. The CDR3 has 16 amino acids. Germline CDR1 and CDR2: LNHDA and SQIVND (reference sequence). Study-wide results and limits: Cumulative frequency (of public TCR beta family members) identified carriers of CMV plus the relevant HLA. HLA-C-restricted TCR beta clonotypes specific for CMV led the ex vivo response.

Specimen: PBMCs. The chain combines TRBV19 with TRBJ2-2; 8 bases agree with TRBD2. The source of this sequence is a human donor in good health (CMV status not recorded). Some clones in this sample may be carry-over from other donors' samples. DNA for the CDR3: TGTGCCAGTAGTATAGCCAGCGGGAGAGTATCCGGGGAGCTGTTTTTT. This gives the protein CASSIASGRVSGELFF.